Listed below are T cell receptor beta chains from one sample, sequenced in a study of a mutant IDH1 vaccine in newly diagnosed glioma. The protocol was immunoSEQ multiplex PCR, while the TCRdb copy is restricted to in-frame clones and leaves out a portion. The sample holds 40,000 to 55,000 clones; over 75% are singletons and the top ten take over 2%. These receptors have no known antigen. Sequences were derived from PBMCs, sampled from a glioma patient whose treatment included an IDH1 peptide vaccine. Receptors originate from a man aged 50 to 60 with glioma. Both conserved end residues are part of each CDR3. A D gene is named only where the DNA matches it firmly. Expanded clones are given a class, and other clones once, few, many or no size at all.

.,TRBJ2-1,15,.,TRBV4-2,CASSQDTGSNGEQFF,TGTGCCAGCAGCCAAGATACCGGGAGCAACGGTGAGCAGTTCTTC
.,TRBJ2-7,12,.,TRBV5-6,CASSRGRYEQYF,TGTGCCAGCAGCCGAGGGCGGTACGAGCAGTACTTC
.,TRBJ2-7,17,TRBD2,TRBV9,CASSPRGSGGAFGEQYF,TGTGCCAGCAGCCCCCGGGGGAGCGGGGGGGCTTTCGGCGAGCAGTACTTC
.,TRBJ1-5,15,.,TRBV18,CASSPKRGSNQPQHF,TGTGCCAGCTCACCGAAAAGGGGTAGCAATCAGCCCCAGCATTTT
.,TRBJ1-5,19,.,TRBV7-3,CASSLGVGPGQPRNQPQHF,TGTGCCAGCAGCTTAGGGGTTGGTCCAGGCCAACCAAGGAATCAGCCCCAGCATTTT
.,TRBJ2-7,14,.,TRBV5-4,CASSSGLEFYEQYF,TGTGCCAGCAGCTCAGGCCTCGAGTTCTACGAGCAGTACTTC
.,TRBJ1-2,12,.,TRBV11-3,CASSSRRDGYTF,TGTGCCAGCAGCTCCAGGCGGGATGGCTACACCTTC
.,TRBJ2-2,15,.,TRBV7-9,CASSLVTFPLGELFF,TGTGCCAGCAGCCTCGTGACATTCCCGCTCGGGGAGCTGTTTTTT
.,TRBJ2-2,15,TRBD1,TRBV5-1,CASSVTGMNTGELFF,TGCGCCAGCAGCGTGACAGGGATGAACACCGGGGAGCTGTTTTTT
.,TRBJ1-1,13,.,TRBV5-1,CASSLGGHTEAFF,TGCGCCAGCAGCTTGGGAGGCCACACTGAAGCTTTCTTT
.,TRBJ1-5,13,.,TRBV29-1,CSAGWGGDQPQHF,TGCAGCGCCGGTTGGGGGGGCGATCAGCCCCAGCATTTT
.,TRBJ2-5,15,TRBD2,TRBV7-8,CASTVLSGRTETQYF,TGTGCCAGCACAGTGCTTAGCGGGAGGACTGAGACCCAGTACTTC
.,TRBJ2-3,18,TRBD2,TRBV9,CASSLRPQAGGPTDTQYF,TGTGCCAGCAGCCTCCGGCCCCAAGCGGGGGGGCCCACAGATACGCAGTATTTT
.,TRBJ2-7,17,TRBD2,TRBV5-4,CASSLTSSGRVSYEQYF,TGTGCCAGCAGCTTGACCTCTAGCGGGAGGGTGAGCTACGAGCAGTACTTC
.,TRBJ1-1,17,.,TRBV4-3,CASSPNVWGLGNTEAFF,TGCGCCAGCAGCCCCAACGTGTGGGGTCTGGGGAACACTGAAGCTTTCTTT
.,TRBJ1-1,12,.,TRBV5-6,CASSFTRAEAFF,TGTGCCAGCAGCTTCACCCGGGCTGAAGCTTTCTTT
.,TRBJ2-2,18,TRBD2,TRBV7-3,CASSLIPGGPSNTGELFF,TGTGCCAGCAGCTTAATTCCGGGAGGGCCGTCGAACACCGGGGAGCTGTTTTTT
once,TRBJ2-7,14,TRBD1,TRBV30,CAWRPGQSRYEQYF,TGTGCCTGGAGGCCGGGACAGAGCCGCTACGAGCAGTACTTC
.,TRBJ2-3,14,.,TRBV6-6,CASKWDTALDTQYF,TGTGCCAGCAAGTGGGACACGGCCTTGGATACGCAGTATTTT
.,TRBJ2-1,17,TRBD2,TRBV18,CASSPYSGTSVYNEQFF,TGTGCCAGCTCACCATATTCTGGGACTAGCGTCTACAATGAGCAGTTCTTC
.,TRBJ2-1,16,TRBD2,TRBV27,CASSFRGGRRTDEQFF,TGTGCCAGCAGTTTCCGCGGGGGGCGAAGGACCGATGAGCAGTTCTTC
.,TRBJ2-7,14,.,TRBV2,CASMERISSYEQYF,TGTGCCAGCATGGAGCGGATCAGCTCCTACGAGCAGTACTTC
once,TRBJ2-2,16,TRBD1,TRBV7-9,CASSLGTGADTGELFF,TGTGCCAGCAGCTTAGGGACAGGGGCAGATACCGGGGAGCTGTTTTTT
.,TRBJ1-2,18,TRBD1,TRBV28,CASCPLIYGTVHHYGYTF,TGTGCCAGCTGTCCCCTCATCTACGGGACAGTCCACCACTATGGCTACACCTTC
.,TRBJ1-1,14,TRBD1,TRBV19,CASSATGGLTEAFF,TGTGCCAGTAGTGCGACAGGGGGCCTTACTGAAGCTTTCTTT
.,TRBJ2-1,12,.,TRBV4-1,CASSRQRGEQFF,TGCGCCAGCAGCCGACAGAGGGGTGAGCAGTTCTTC
.,TRBJ1-4,15,.,TRBV28,CASSPRTAGNAKLFF,TGTGCCAGCAGCCCGCGGACCGCGGGAAATGCCAAACTGTTTTTT